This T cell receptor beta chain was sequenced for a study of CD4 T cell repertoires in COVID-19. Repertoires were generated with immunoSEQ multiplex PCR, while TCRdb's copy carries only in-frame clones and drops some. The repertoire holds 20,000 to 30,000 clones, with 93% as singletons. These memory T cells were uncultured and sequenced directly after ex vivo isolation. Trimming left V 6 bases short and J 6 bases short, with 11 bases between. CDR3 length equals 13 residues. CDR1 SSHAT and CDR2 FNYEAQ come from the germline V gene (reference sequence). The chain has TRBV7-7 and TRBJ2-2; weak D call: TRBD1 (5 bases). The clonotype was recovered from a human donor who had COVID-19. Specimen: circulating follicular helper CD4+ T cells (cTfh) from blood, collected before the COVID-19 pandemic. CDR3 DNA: TGTGCCAGCAGTCTTGCAGGGTCCGGGGAGCTGTTTTTT. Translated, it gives CASSLAGSGELFF.